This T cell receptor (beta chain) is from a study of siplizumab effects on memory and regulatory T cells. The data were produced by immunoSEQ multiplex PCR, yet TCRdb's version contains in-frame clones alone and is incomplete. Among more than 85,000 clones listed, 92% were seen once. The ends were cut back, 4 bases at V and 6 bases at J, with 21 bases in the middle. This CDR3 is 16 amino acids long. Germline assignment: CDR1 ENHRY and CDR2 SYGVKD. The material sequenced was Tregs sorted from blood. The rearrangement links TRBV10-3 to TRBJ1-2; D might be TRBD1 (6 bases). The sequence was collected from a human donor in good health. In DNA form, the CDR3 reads TGTGCCATCAGTGGGAATGGCAAGGGGGGTTCAGATGGCTACACCTTC. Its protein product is CAISGNGKGGSDGYTF.